The rows below give T cell receptor beta chains drawn from one sample of a study of CD8+CD57+ T cells in acquired aplastic anemia. TCRdb ran MiXCR on the reads and lists one entry per CDR3 protein. The sample gives about 150,000 distinct CDR3 sequences, more than 40% of which show up once; more than 30% is in the top ten. The sequenced sample was sorted CD4+, CD8+, or CD8+CD57+ T cells (not recorded which) from PBMCs. These receptor sequences come from a human donor with aplastic anemia. Both conserved end residues are trimmed from each CDR3. Fields, in order: V gene, CDR3 protein.

TRBV7-9,ASSFQENTEAF
TRBV20-1,SANTVNYGYT
TRBV30,AWSSGGRVETQY
TRBV15,AASRPLAGGETRY
TRBV11-3,ASSLAPGLDLVEQY
TRBV29-1,SVDWGMNTEAF
TRBV24-1,ATSDPGTSPYEQY
TRBV12-5,ASGPNRGLDIQY
TRBV5-6,ASSLVNPGYNSPLH
TRBV24-1,ATRGGDNEQF
TRBV12-3/TRBV12-4,ASSEEDEQY
TRBV15,ATSTGTSDQGEQF
TRBV20-1,SARSYEQF
TRBV7-9,ASMIQGYTTC
TRBV5-6,ASSLAEQGGTGELF
TRBV7-9,ASSLDSWTPEETQY
TRBV9,ASSVFVGGNTIY
TRBV11-3,ASSLTGAYEQY
TRBV24-1,ATQANRLAGTGELF
TRBV16,ASSQHNTANPGNSGNTIY
TRBV7-2,ASSLQAPYEQY
TRBV7-2,ASSLGTGGFEKLF
TRBV7-9,ASSLAGREQY
TRBV30,AWSDRTTHTGELS
TRBV4-3,ASSLTPTGGASPLH
TRBV19,ASQGQGRGYT
TRBV27,ASSLGLAGGLETQY
TRBV27,ASSLFPEGRFEQY
TRBV15,ATSRGQLSSYEQY
TRBV24-1,ATSERGAGDTQY
TRBV7-2,ASSSVGRDTQY
TRBV29-1,SVSRLDGYT
TRBV2,ASSQRAGGPGEQY
TRBV27,ASSVGRGVREQY
TRBV2,ASSESRGYTDTQY
TRBV15,ATEATSYEQY
TRBV2,ASEGQAPGQF
TRBV9,ASSATGTGDEQY
TRBV11-2,ASSLVGSMSSYNEQF